This T cell receptor (beta chain) emerged from a study of naive and memory T cell subsets. V dropped 4 bases and J dropped 6 bases, with 18 bases sitting between them. This CDR3 is built from 14 residues. The germline CDR1 and CDR2 sequences are SQVTM and ANQGSEA. An equimolar mix of two oligonucleotides served as the beta constant-region primer for TRBC1 and TRBC2. Ligated cDNA was amplified by four rounds of PCR with nested alpha and beta constant-region primers and SP2. One entry per CDR3 protein results from TCRdb running MiXCR on the UMI-ligation and nested PCR reads. The table lists about 85,000 distinct CDR3 sequences, around 12% of them singletons. From the second PCR step, alpha and beta chains were amplified apart. Four subsets defined by CD45RA and CD27 were sorted after CD3, CD4, CD8 and live/dead staining. The table lists this clonotype with a few counts.

Sequenced material: central memory CD4+ T cells from blood. The sequence derives from a human donor in good health. This chain joins TRBV29-1 and TRBJ1-2; no definite D call. CDR3 in DNA: TGCAGCGTTGGGGCCCGAGGAGCCGGCGATGGCTACACCTTC. Its protein is CSVGARGAGDGYTF.